A selection of T cell receptor beta chains follows, all from one sample in a study of yellow fever vaccine responses in identical twins. A single record per CDR3 protein comes from TCRdb applying MiXCR to the RT-PCR reads. The table includes around 7,700 distinct CDR3 sequences, 70% to 90% detected once. Sequenced material: T cells from blood (PBMCs), unsorted or a sorted subset (not recorded which), taken before or after yellow fever vaccination (not recorded which). The receptors were gathered from a woman in her late teens or twenties who received the yellow fever vaccine. Each CDR3 is given with its conserved first and last residue. Fields, in order: V gene, D gene, CDR3 length, clone size, J gene, CDR3 DNA, CDR3 protein. D genes are given only for firm matches. Expanded clones get a size class; other rows say once, few or many, or leave the size out.

TRBV10-1	TRBD1	16	few	TRBJ1-1	TGCGCCAGCAGTGACAGACAGGGGCCGCGAGACACTGAAGCTTTCTTT	CASSDRQGPRDTEAFF
TRBV2	TRBD1	15	few	TRBJ2-3	TGTGCCAGCAGTGAAGTAGGGACAGACGGAGATACGCAGTATTTT	CASSEVGTDGDTQYF
TRBV2	TRBD2	14	NA	TRBJ2-7	TGTGCCAGCAGTACTAGCGGGGTCTGGTACGAGCAGTACTTC	CASSTSGVWYEQYF
TRBV5-4	TRBD2	13	NA	TRBJ2-5	TGTGCCAGCAGCCTAGCGGCTCAAGAGACCCAGTACTTC	CASSLAAQETQYF
TRBV11-2	TRBD1	16	NA	TRBJ1-1	TGTGCCAGCAGTCCCCGACAGGGAACTATGAACACTGAAGCTTTCTTT	CASSPRQGTMNTEAFF
TRBV23-1	NA	10	NA	TRBJ1-2	TGCGCCAGGACTTACCGGGGCTACACCTTC	CARTYRGYTF
TRBV5-1	NA	16	NA	TRBJ2-7	TGCGCCAGCAGCCACCATTCTGGGCGGGACAGCAGAGAGCAGTACTTC	CASSHHSGRDSREQYF
TRBV30	NA	10	NA	TRBJ2-5	TGTGCCTGGGGAAGAGAGACCCAGTACTTC	CAWGRETQYF
TRBV10-3	NA	14	NA	TRBJ2-2	TGTGCCATCAGTGGAGGGGGGGACACCGGGGAGCTGTTTTTT	CAISGGGDTGELFF
TRBV5-1	NA	13	NA	TRBJ2-1	TGCGCCAGCAGCTTGGAGCCGTACAATGAGCAGTTCTTC	CASSLEPYNEQFF
TRBV7-1	NA	15	once	TRBJ1-2	TGTGCCAGCAGCTCGGGCTCCCTCTGGGGCTATGGCTACACCTTC	CASSSGSLWGYGYTF
TRBV6-5	NA	16	few	TRBJ1-2	TGTGCCAGCAGTTACTCATCCAGACGAAGGGCCGATGGCTACACCTTC	CASSYSSRRRADGYTF
TRBV29-1	NA	12	NA	TRBJ2-2	TGCAGCGTTGGACCGGGCGACGGGGAGCTGTTTTTT	CSVGPGDGELFF
TRBV3-1	NA	12	NA	TRBJ1-6	TGTGCCAGCAGCCCGCACCAAAGGGCCCTCCACTTT	CASSPHQRALHF
TRBV11-2	TRBD2	14	few	TRBJ2-7	TGTGCCAGCAGGACTAGCGGGGCCGGCTACGAGCAGTACTTC	CASRTSGAGYEQYF
TRBV7-9	NA	17	NA	TRBJ1-3	TGTGCCAGCAGCTTTTCCCGGACCCCGGACTCTGGAAACACCATATATTTT	CASSFSRTPDSGNTIYF